This is a list of T cell receptor beta chains from one sample in a study of T cell repertoires in cytomegalovirus infection. TCRdb fed the reads into MiXCR, producing one record per CDR3 protein. Of approximately 250,000 distinct CDR3 sequences in the sample, approximately 9% are singletons; the top ten hold roughly 16%. The specimen sequenced was PBMCs. These receptors were obtained from a human donor in good health (CMV status not recorded). Some clones in this sample may be carry-over from other donors' samples. Each CDR3 is given with its conserved first and last residue. D genes are given only for firm matches. Clone size, where shown, is once, few, many, or a class for clones that have expanded.

TRBV6-2/TRBV6-3,TRBJ2-7,many,TRBD1,CASSYPGQASYEQYF,TGTGCCAGCAGTTATCCCGGACAGGCCTCCTACGAGCAGTACTTC
TRBV7-6,TRBJ2-7,many,TRBD1,CASSWNQGAANEQYF,TGTGCCAGCAGCTGGAATCAGGGGGCGGCTAACGAGCAGTACTTC
TRBV28,TRBJ1-5,NA,NA,CASTLKGQPQHF,TGTGCCAGCACCCTAAAAGGTCAGCCCCAGCATTTT
TRBV7-2,TRBJ2-1,many,TRBD2,CASSQLEAGGGNEQFF,TGTGCCAGCAGCCAACTAGAGGCGGGAGGGGGCAATGAGCAGTTCTTC
TRBV15,TRBJ2-7,many,TRBD2,CATSRDRAGGLHEQYF,TGTGCCACCAGCAGAGATAGGGCGGGAGGGCTGCACGAGCAGTACTTC
TRBV19,TRBJ1-5,NA,NA,CASNDRWAGAQPQHF,TGTGCCAGTAATGATCGGTGGGCCGGGGCCCAGCCCCAGCATTTT
TRBV7-8,TRBJ1-5,many,TRBD1,CASSPGATGHGGQPQHF,TGTGCCAGCAGCCCGGGGGCGACAGGGCATGGCGGTCAGCCCCAGCATTTT
TRBV7-2,TRBJ2-3,many,NA,CASSLVTARDRDTQYF,TGTGCCAGCAGCTTAGTGACTGCGAGGGATAGAGATACGCAGTATTTT
TRBV4-2,TRBJ1-2,many,NA,CASSQVPVTSDGYTF,TGTGCCAGCAGCCAAGTGCCGGTAACGTCCGATGGCTACACCTTC
TRBV7-8,TRBJ1-2,many,TRBD1,CASSFLGTDSNYGYTF,TGTGCCAGCAGCTTCTTGGGGACAGATTCTAACTATGGCTACACCTTC
TRBV7-2,TRBJ2-2,many,NA,CASSYHDTNTGELFF,TGTGCCAGCAGTTATCACGACACCAACACCGGGGAGCTGTTTTTT
TRBV6-6,TRBJ1-5,NA,NA,CALAGGGDQPQHF,TGTGCCCTCGCCGGGGGCGGGGATCAGCCCCAGCATTTT
TRBV20-1,TRBJ2-3,NA,TRBD2,CSARAGTSGTF,TGCAGTGCTAGAGCCGGGACTAGCGGTACTTTT
TRBV20-1,TRBJ2-3,few,TRBD2,CSARGTSGTSAVTQYF,TGCAGTGCTCGAGGCACTTCCGGGACTAGCGCCGTAACGCAGTATTTT
TRBV28,TRBJ2-7,many,TRBD1,CASRTGGKAEQYF,TGTGCCAGCAGGACAGGGGGGAAGGCCGAGCAGTACTTC
TRBV5-1,TRBJ1-5,NA,NA,CASSPGLSSNQPQHF,TGCGCCAGCAGCCCTGGACTCTCCAGCAATCAGCCCCAGCATTTT
TRBV10-1,TRBJ2-5,NA,NA,CASSEGQSYQETQYF,TGCGCCAGCAGTGAGGGACAGTCGTACCAAGAGACCCAGTACTTC
TRBV18,TRBJ2-1,few,TRBD2,CASSPGRGGEQFF,TGTGCCAGCTCACCAGGGAGGGGTGGAGAGCAGTTCTTC
TRBV7-2,TRBJ2-7,many,NA,CASSLGLSGYEQYF,TGTGCCAGCAGCTTAGGGCTCAGCGGCTACGAGCAGTACTTC
TRBV20-1,TRBJ2-5,NA,TRBD1,CSARPGTEQETQYF,TGCAGTGCTAGACCTGGGACAGAACAAGAGACCCAGTACTTC
TRBV7-9,TRBJ1-4,many,NA,CASSLVLESTNEKLFF,TGTGCCAGCAGCTTAGTTCTGGAATCAACTAATGAAAAACTGTTTTTT
TRBV11-1,TRBJ2-1,many,TRBD1,CASSLPRDRAEQFF,TGTGCCAGCAGCTTGCCCCGGGACAGAGCTGAGCAGTTCTTC
TRBV29-1,TRBJ2-2,many,NA,CSVGVGAIGELFF,TGCAGCGTTGGGGTAGGGGCTATCGGGGAGCTGTTTTTT
TRBV28,TRBJ1-1,NA,TRBD1,CASSTGQGVAFF,TGTGCCAGCAGTACCGGACAGGGGGTCGCTTTCTTT
TRBV2,TRBJ2-2,NA,NA,CASKEYSGANTGELFF,TGTGCCAGCAAGGAGTATAGCGGCGCGAACACCGGGGAGCTGTTTTTT
TRBV7-2,TRBJ2-2,many,TRBD1,CASTSSPQGSGELFF,TGTGCCAGCACCTCATCGCCACAGGGGTCCGGGGAGCTGTTTTTT
TRBV7-2,TRBJ1-5,many,NA,CASSLVIPGGLGQPQHF,TGTGCCAGCAGCTTAGTCATCCCCGGGGGGCTGGGGCAGCCCCAGCATTTT
TRBV25-1,TRBJ2-7,few,NA,CASSVGGGQGLPSHYEQYF,TGTGCCAGCAGCGTCGGGGGAGGGCAGGGGCTTCCGTCCCACTACGAGCAGTACTTC
TRBV4-3,TRBJ1-1,few,NA,CASSQEGAKMLEAFF,TGCGCCAGCAGCCAAGAAGGGGCTAAAATGCTAGAAGCTTTCTTT
TRBV30,TRBJ1-2,many,TRBD1,CAWSPGQGNYGYTF,TGTGCCTGGAGTCCCGGACAGGGAAACTATGGCTACACCTTC
TRBV11-2,TRBJ2-3,few,NA,CASSLGGTVSTDTQYF,TGTGCCAGCAGCTTAGGCGGGACAGTTAGCACAGATACGCAGTATTTT
TRBV6-2/TRBV6-3,TRBJ1-2,many,TRBD1,CASSRPGTGINYGYTF,TGTGCCAGCAGTCGTCCCGGGACAGGGATCAACTATGGCTACACCTTC
TRBV5-1,TRBJ2-1,NA,TRBD1,CASSDRQGAFGPTFF,TGCGCCAGCAGCGACCGACAGGGGGCGTTTGGACCGACCTTCTTC
TRBV7-2,TRBJ1-4,many,NA,CASSADSLNEKLFF,TGTGCCAGCAGCGCGGACAGCCTTAATGAAAAACTGTTTTTT
TRBV18,TRBJ1-1,NA,TRBD1,CASSRQGGGTEAFF,TGTGCCAGCTCCCGACAGGGAGGGGGCACTGAAGCTTTCTTT
TRBV7-8,TRBJ1-1,many,NA,CASSPQSTATEAFF,TGTGCCAGCAGCCCCCAATCAACAGCGACTGAAGCTTTCTTT
TRBV7-2,TRBJ2-3,many,NA,CASSLVDSADTQYF,TGTGCCAGCAGCTTAGTTGACAGTGCAGATACGCAGTATTTT
TRBV6-1,TRBJ2-7,few,NA,CASSESPGAYYEQYF,TGTGCCAGCAGTGAAAGCCCAGGGGCATACTACGAGCAGTACTTC
TRBV7-2,TRBJ2-7,many,TRBD1,CASTRDRVTHEQYF,TGTGCCAGCACCCGGGACAGGGTGACCCACGAGCAGTACTTC
TRBV7-2,TRBJ1-2,many,NA,CASSLQVAVRANNGYTF,TGTGCCAGCAGCTTACAGGTTGCGGTTCGGGCAAATAATGGCTACACCTTC
TRBV6-1,TRBJ1-5,NA,NA,CASSAGLYQPQHF,TGTGCCAGCAGTGCGGGTCTTTATCAGCCCCAGCATTTT
TRBV7-9,TRBJ1-1,many,TRBD1,CASSYTSGTGMQAFF,TGTGCCAGCAGCTACACCTCCGGGACAGGTATGCAAGCTTTCTTT
TRBV7-2,TRBJ1-1,many,NA,CASSQITVNTEAFF,TGTGCCAGCAGCCAAATCACCGTGAACACTGAAGCTTTCTTT
TRBV19,TRBJ1-6,NA,NA,CASRSLGNSPLHF,TGTGCCAGTAGAAGCCTGGGGAATTCACCCCTCCACTTT
TRBV20-1,TRBJ1-4,many,NA,CSATGFNEKLFF,TGCAGCGCAACAGGGTTTAATGAAAAACTGTTTTTT
TRBV28,TRBJ2-7,many,TRBD2,CASSFPHSGGDNEQYF,TGTGCCAGCAGTTTTCCCCATAGCGGGGGGGACAACGAGCAGTACTTC
TRBV11-3,TRBJ1-1,few,NA,CASSLQVSGTEAFF,TGTGCCAGCAGCTTACAAGTTTCGGGGACTGAAGCTTTCTTT